The 27 T cell receptor beta chains below all came from one sample that was sequenced in a study of blood T cell repertoires in COVID-19. Data came from immunoSEQ multiplex PCR; TCRdb stores just in-frame clones and leaves some out. The repertoire consists of some 150,000 clones, with 80% to 90% occurring once and the leading ten covering more than 2%. Sequencing was carried out using peripheral blood. These receptors were taken from a human donor with acute or convalescent COVID-19. The donor label of this sample is uncertain.

This chain links TRBV5-6 with TRBJ1-1; 7 bases map to TRBD1. Germline-derived CDR1 and CDR2 are SGHDT and YYEEEE. The V segment lost 3 bases and the J segment 1 base; nucleotides outside the gene matches: 3. The CDR3 runs to 14 residues. The CDR3: CASSSTGRNTEAFF. In DNA form, the CDR3 reads TGTGCCAGCAGCTCGACAGGGAGGAACACTGAAGCTTTCTTT.

This clone was seen a single time. The rearrangement links TRBV7-3 to TRBJ2-3, with D possibly TRBD1 on 5 matching bases. The CDR3 loop spans 14 amino acids. The V and J ends lost 5 bases and 2 bases respectively, with 11 bases between them. The germline V gene has CDR1 SGHTA and CDR2 FQGTGA. The CDR3 loop reads CASSPTGHTDTQYF. CDR3 nucleotide sequence: TGTGCCAGCAGCCCTACAGGTCACACAGATACGCAGTATTTT.

V is TRBV28 and J is TRBJ2-1, with 8 positions matching TRBD1. CDR1 is MDHEN, CDR2 SYDVKM, per germline. The J segment lost 4 bases and the V segment lost 5 bases, leaving 7 bases of the junction unmatched. The CDR3 has 15 residues. This CDR3 is CASSRQGLGYNEQFF. The CDR3, as DNA: TGTGCCAGCAGTAGACAGGGGTTGGGGTACAATGAGCAGTTCTTC.

The chain couples TRBV6-1 to TRBJ2-3; TRBD2 aligns across 7 bases. The length of the CDR3 is 15 residues. J gave up 3 bases and V 0 bases, and 3 bases lay outside the gene matches. In germline, CDR1 is MNHNS, CDR2 SASEGT. The CDR3 sequence: CASSEALAVTDTQYF. The CDR3 DNA follows: TGTGCCAGCAGTGAAGCTCTAGCGGTTACAGATACGCAGTATTTT.

The chain joins TRBV15 to TRBJ2-7; TRBD1 aligns across 7 bases. The V gene end was trimmed by 5 bases and the J gene end by 3 bases; junction bases not matched to a gene: 4. The CDR3 loop spans 13 amino acids. From germline, CDR1 is LNHNV and CDR2 YYDKDF (reference sequence). The CDR3 loop reads CATSYGDSYEQYF. CDR3 DNA sequence: TGTGCCACCAGCTACGGGGACAGCTACGAGCAGTACTTC.

The chain links TRBV28 to TRBJ1-5; TRBD1 agrees at 7 bases. The CDR3 is 16 residues long. V lost 4 bases to trimming and J lost 7 bases; unmatched junction nucleotides: 13. Germline CDR1 reads MDHEN; CDR2 reads SYDVKM. In nucleotides, the CDR3 is TGTGCCAGCAGTTCCCTCGGGACAGCCTTGGGCCAGCCCCAGCATTTT. Protein product: CASSSLGTALGQPQHF.

The chain employs TRBV15 and TRBJ1-5; the D gene is possibly TRBD1 (5 bases). There are 16 residues in the CDR3. Germline CDR1 reads LNHNV; CDR2 reads YYDKDF (reference sequence). Trimming took off 0 bases at V and 3 bases at J, with 12 bases between the two ends. CDR3 loop: CATSRDRSGSNQPQHF. For the CDR3, the DNA is TGTGCCACCAGCAGAGATCGGTCAGGGTCCAATCAGCCCCAGCATTTT.

The sample holds a few counts of this clone. The chain combines TRBV19 with TRBJ1-5, with 8 nucleotides matching TRBD1. With V trimmed by 5 bases and J by 2 bases, 2 bases remained unmatched. Germline CDR1 is LNHDA and CDR2 is SQIVND (reference sequence). CDR3 size: 14 residues. The CDR3 coding sequence is TGTGCCAGTAGTGTGACAGGGGGCAATCAGCCCCAGCATTTT. Residues: CASSVTGGNQPQHF.

The chain employs TRBV7-2 and TRBJ1-2; D remains unclear. The CDR3 runs to 13 residues. Germline assignment: CDR1 SGHTA and CDR2 FQGNSA. Trimming left V 5 bases short and J 8 bases short, with 15 bases between. CDR3 residues: CASSPGEARGYTF. The CDR3 DNA reads as TGTGCCAGCAGCCCCGGTGAGGCTAGGGGCTACACCTTC.

This clone showed up just once. The chain uses TRBV18 and TRBJ1-2; D perhaps matches TRBD1 (6 bases). The CDR3 totals 16 residues. V lost 0 bases to trimming and J lost 5 bases, with 16 bases between them. From germline, CDR1 is KGHSH and CDR2 LQKENI. The CDR3 bases are TGTGCCAGCTCACCACCCGTACGGCAGGGGATTTATGGCTACACCTTC. This sequence encodes CASSPPVRQGIYGYTF.

This clone appeared once. The chain carries TRBV11-2 and TRBJ1-2; a weak D match, TRBD1 (6 bases). This CDR3 contains 14 residues. Trimming took 4 bases from V and 8 from J, leaving 17 bases between them. Per germline, CDR1 SGHAT and CDR2 FQNNGV. CDR3 bases: TGTGCCAGCAGCTCGCGGACAGACGGGTACGGCTACACCTTC. This encodes CASSSRTDGYGYTF.

Regarding this clone: The identical CDR3 is also encoded by other nucleotide sequences in the sample. The chain couples TRBV28 to TRBJ1-3; no reliable D call. Per germline, CDR1 MDHEN and CDR2 SYDVKM. The ends were cut back, 5 bases at V and 4 bases at J, with 6 bases in the middle. The CDR3 has 12 residues. The CDR3 DNA is TGTGCCAGCAGTCATTCAGGAAACACCATATATTTT. Its translation: CASSHSGNTIYF.

This clone was observed a single time. The chain uses TRBV27 and TRBJ2-6; the match to TRBD1 covers 10 bases. Per the germline V gene, CDR1 is MNHEY and CDR2 is SMNVEV (reference sequence). With 5 bases clipped from V and 1 base from J, the junction kept 8 bases outside the gene matches. CDR3 size: 18 residues. The CDR3 here is CASSDTGTGASGANVLTF. The CDR3 coding sequence is TGTGCCAGCAGTGACACCGGGACAGGGGCTTCTGGGGCCAACGTCCTGACTTTC.

This sequence joins TRBV30 and TRBJ1-2, with 10 bases that match TRBD1. V lost 5 bases to trimming and J lost 4 bases; unmatched junction nucleotides: 4. The CDR3 consists of 13 residues. Germline loops: CDR1 GTSNPN, CDR2 SVGIG (reference sequence). The CDR3 DNA reads TGTGCCTGGGACCGGACAGGGGGCTATGGCTACACCTTC. Protein: CAWDRTGGYGYTF.

V gene TRBV6-5 combines with J gene TRBJ2-5; possibly TRBD1 for D (5 bases). Germline V lookup: CDR1 MNHEY, CDR2 SVGAGI. The germline V and J ends were trimmed by 0 bases and 1 base, with 6 bases remaining between them. There are 14 residues in the CDR3. CDR3 in DNA: TGTGCCAGCAGTTACTCAGGGGTCCAAGAGACCCAGTACTTC. Translation gives CASSYSGVQETQYF.

The gene calls are TRBV14 and TRBJ2-4; TRBD1 matches 11 bases. V trimming: 0 bases; J trimming: 6 bases; junction bases outside the gene matches: 1. CDR3 length: 15 residues. Germline CDR1 reads SGHDN; CDR2 reads FVKESK. The DNA for the CDR3 is TGTGCCAGCAGCCAAGATGGGACAGGGGGAAACATTCAGTACTTC. Protein product: CASSQDGTGGNIQYF.

The chain links TRBV7-2 to TRBJ2-7; 12 positions agree with TRBD1. The trim removed 6 bases at V and 2 bases at J, leaving 5 bases unmatched. The CDR3 is made up of 15 amino acids. CDR1 is SGHTA, CDR2 FQGNSA, per germline. CDR3 amino acids: CASSPGTGGAYEQYF. CDR3 DNA sequence: TGTGCCAGCAGTCCAGGGACAGGGGGCGCCTACGAGCAGTACTTC.

This clone was observed a single time. The rearrangement uses TRBV5-4 and TRBJ2-3, with 13 bases lining up with TRBD2. The V gene's germline CDR1 is SGHNT and CDR2 YYREEE (reference sequence). The CDR3 is made up of 18 amino acids. With 3 bases clipped from V and 0 bases from J, the junction kept 7 bases outside the gene matches. The CDR3 reads CASSSGTSGAVSTDTQYF. CDR3 in DNA: TGTGCCAGCAGCTCCGGGACTAGCGGGGCCGTTAGCACAGATACGCAGTATTTT.

This chain uses TRBV19 with TRBJ1-1; no firm D call. Germline CDR1 LNHDA, CDR2 SQIVND (reference sequence). V was cut by 6 bases and J by 6 bases, with 11 bases left in between. This CDR3 contains 12 residues. CDR3 sequence: CASSPGVSEAFF. CDR3 sequence (DNA): TGTGCCAGTAGCCCCGGGGTATCTGAAGCTTTCTTT.

The genes are TRBV10-3 and TRBJ2-7; 7 bases align to TRBD1. This CDR3 is built from 13 residues. Unmatched junction bases numbered 5, after V lost 6 bases and J lost 3 bases. Germline CDR1 ENHRY, CDR2 SYGVKD. CDR3 protein: CAIRGDSYYEQYV. The CDR3 DNA is TGTGCCATCAGGGGGGACAGTTACTACGAGCAGTACGTC.

The chain joins TRBV30 to TRBJ2-2; D is perhaps TRBD2 (5 bases). The germline V gene encodes CDR1 GTSNPN and CDR2 SVGIG (reference sequence). V was trimmed by 0 bases and J by 5 bases, leaving 13 bases between them. The CDR3 runs 15 residues. The CDR3 region has the DNA TGTGCCTGGAGTGTACTAGGACCGCTAACCGGGGAGCTGTTTTTT. Residues: CAWSVLGPLTGELFF.

This chain links TRBV3-1 (or the pseudogene TRBV3-2) with TRBJ2-3, with D maybe TRBD2 (5 bases). The CDR3 is 14 residues long. Trimming shortened V by 1 base and J by 3 bases, and 8 bases separated the two germline ends. The germline V gene has CDR1 LGHDT and CDR2 YNNKEL (reference sequence). CDR3 in amino acids: CASSQAGGTDTQYF. The CDR3 DNA sequence: TGTGCCAGCAGCCAAGCGGGCGGGACAGATACGCAGTATTTT.

CDR3 DNA: TGTGCCAGCAGTGATGGGCAAGCCTACGAGCAGTACGTC. It encodes CASSDGQAYEQYV. The V and J genes are TRBV6-1 and TRBJ2-7; no clear D. Germline V gives CDR1 MNHNS, CDR2 SASEGT. The CDR3 is 13 amino acids. Trimming removed 3 bases from V and 2 bases from J, with 8 bases in between.

This chain connects TRBV4-3 to TRBJ1-1; 7 bases match TRBD1. Germline V gene data show CDR1 as LGHNA and CDR2 as YSLEER. This CDR3 has 16 residues. The J segment lost 2 bases and the V segment lost 0 bases, leaving 6 bases of the junction unmatched. DNA for the CDR3: TGCGCCAGCAGCCAAGATCAAGGGGGCGCAAACACTGAAGCTTTCTTT. Translated, it gives CASSQDQGGANTEAFF.

The gene calls are TRBV19 and TRBJ2-2; 7 nucleotides agree with TRBD1. After removal of 7 bases from V and 7 bases from J, the junction contained 6 bases not matched to a gene. This CDR3 region has 13 residues. Looked up from germline, CDR1 is LNHDA and CDR2 is SQIVND (reference sequence). CDR3 loop: CASNRDSHGELFF. Written as DNA, the CDR3 is TGTGCCAGTAATCGGGACAGTCACGGGGAGCTGTTTTTT. The variable domain in full, with the rest retrieved from reference TRBV19 and TRBJ2-2, is DGGITQSPKYLFRKEGQNVTLSCEQNLNHDAMYWYRQDPGQGLRLIYYSQIVNDFQKGDIAEGYSVSREKKESFPLTVTSAQKNPTAFYLCASNRDSHGELFFGEGSRLTVL.

The chain uses TRBV11-2 and TRBJ1-2; D is uncertain. The germline V gene encodes CDR1 SGHAT and CDR2 FQNNGV. The CDR3 covers 16 residues. Trimming stripped 2 bases from V and 0 bases from J, with 13 bases between. CDR3 in amino acids: CASSLTTDHPNYGYTF. The CDR3 DNA reads TGTGCCAGCAGCTTAACAACAGACCATCCTAACTATGGCTACACCTTC.

This chain connects TRBV24-1 to TRBJ1-5; 11 nucleotides line up with TRBD1. CDR1 KGHDR and CDR2 SFDVKD come from the germline V gene. The CDR3 length is 13 residues. With V trimmed by 7 bases and J by 10 bases, 5 bases remained unmatched. As DNA, the CDR3 is TGTGCCACCAGCCCGGGACAGGGGGGCCCCCAGCATTTT. Its translation is CATSPGQGGPQHF.